This T cell receptor beta chain was captured in a study of cytomegalovirus exposure and HLA in healthy donors. Study-wide results and caveats: Later analysis demonstrated an association between a missense DCLRE1C variant and TCR beta V- and J-gene trimming. A previous analysis found most TCR beta V segments productive roughly 87% or roughly 30% of the time.

It was with 60 Vbeta and 13 Jbeta primers that the PCR ran. Using immunoSEQ multiplex PCR, the repertoire was profiled, and TCRdb retains in-frame clones only, with some absent. This listing includes around 130,000 clones. Concerning this clone itself: Antigen unknown.

Trimming stripped 2 bases from V and 6 bases from J, with 16 bases between. Germline CDR1 reads GTSNPN; CDR2 reads SVGIG (reference sequence). The CDR3 runs 15 residues. The chain couples TRBV30 to TRBJ2-2, with D unresolved. The sequence derives from a woman aged 55 to 70 in good health and CMV-seronegative. Sequencing was carried out using PBMCs. CDR3 loop: CAWSLTQPFAGELFF. The CDR3 DNA is TGTGCCTGGAGTTTGACTCAACCGTTCGCCGGGGAGCTGTTTTTT.